These 18 T cell receptor beta chains were all obtained from the same sample, sequenced in a study of OX40 agonist ivuxolimab in advanced cancers. Using immunoSEQ multiplex PCR, the repertoire was profiled, and TCRdb retains in-frame clones only, with some absent. The sample shows 55,000 to 90,000 clones, 70% to 90% of them seen only once. The sample was CD4+ or CD8+ T cells sorted from blood, taken in a trial of the OX40 agonist ivuxolimab. The source is an adult with an advanced solid tumor such as melanoma, head and neck, liver or kidney cancer.

This clone has a count of ten or more. The chain is built from TRBV7-9 and TRBJ1-6, with D maybe TRBD1 (6 bases). This CDR3 region has 13 residues. The V gene lost 8 bases and the J gene lost 12 bases, with 17 bases spanning the gap. CDR1 and CDR2 (germline): SEHNR, FQNEAQ (reference sequence). The CDR3 DNA is TGTGCCAGCCAGCAGGTGGTACAGGGACCCCTCCACTTT. It translates to CASQQVVQGPLHF.

The gene calls are TRBV5-8 and TRBJ1-6; weak D call: TRBD1 (5 bases). V shed 1 base and J shed 10 bases, with 6 bases lying between them. The germline V gene has CDR1 SGHTS and CDR2 YDEGEE. This CDR3 has 12 residues. The CDR3 DNA follows: TGTGCCAGCAGCTTGTGGGACTCACCCCTCCACTTT. As protein: CASSLWDSPLHF.

J is TRBJ2-7 and V is TRBV18; no reliable D call. The CDR3 covers 13 residues. V lost 4 bases and J 0 bases, leaving 7 bases between the germline ends. Germline CDR1 is KGHSH and CDR2 is LQKENI. The CDR3: CASSRPSSYEQYF. For the CDR3, the DNA is TGTGCCAGCTCACGGCCGAGCTCCTACGAGCAGTACTTC.

The V and J genes are TRBV30 and TRBJ1-1; D not resolved. The V and J ends lost 4 bases and 0 bases respectively, with 9 bases between them. The CDR3 runs to 13 residues. Germline V gene sequence: CDR1 GTSNPN, CDR2 SVGIG (reference sequence). The CDR3 is CAWKRRMNTEAFF. In DNA form, the CDR3 reads TGTGCCTGGAAGAGGCGGATGAACACTGAAGCTTTCTTT.

The genes are TRBV27 and TRBJ1-3; D is uncertain. Trimming stripped 8 bases from V and 0 bases from J, with 14 bases between. This CDR3 comprises 15 residues. The V gene's germline CDR1 is MNHEY and CDR2 SMNVEV (reference sequence). The CDR3, as DNA: TGTGCCAGCGCGGCCGGGGAGAGCTCTGGAAACACCATATATTTT. Its protein is CASAAGESSGNTIYF.

The chain recombines TRBV4-3 with TRBJ2-1; 8 positions match TRBD2. This CDR3 is built from 17 residues. Germline CDR1 and CDR2: LGHNA and YSLEER. With 0 bases clipped from V and 0 bases from J, the junction kept 4 bases outside the gene matches. The CDR3 nucleotides read TGCGCCAGCAGCCAAGAAGGGACTAGGGACTCCTACAATGAGCAGTTCTTC. This codes for CASSQEGTRDSYNEQFF.

This sequence joins TRBV10-3 and TRBJ2-1, with TRBD1 identical over 9 bases. The ends lost 6 bases at V and 2 bases at J; junction bases unmatched: 5. This CDR3 comprises 15 residues. CDR1 is ENHRY and CDR2 is SYGVKD in the germline V gene. The CDR3 loop is CAIRGTGSTYNEQFF. The DNA for the CDR3 is TGTGCCATCAGAGGGACAGGGAGCACCTACAATGAGCAGTTCTTC.

The chain recombines TRBV5-4 with TRBJ1-6; perhaps TRBD1 as D (6 bases). Trimming cost V 4 bases and J 7 bases, with 15 bases left between them. The CDR3 has 15 residues. Germline values: CDR1 SGHNT, CDR2 YYREEE (reference sequence). CDR3 nucleotide sequence: TGTGCCAGCAGCCCCGGGGGGGGCCAAAATTCACCCCTCCACTTT. Its protein product is CASSPGGGQNSPLHF.

V usage is TRBV5-4 and J usage is TRBJ2-5; D gene uncertain. V was shortened by 0 bases and J by 3 bases, with 24 bases between the two germline ends. There are 19 residues in the CDR3. Per the germline V gene, CDR1 is SGHNT and CDR2 is YYREEE (reference sequence). For the CDR3, the DNA is TGTGCCAGCAGCTTGGCCCTTATAGGATTTGCCCCCCCAAAAGAGACCCAGTACTTC. Protein sequence: CASSLALIGFAPPKETQYF.

In its sample, this clone was seen a few times. V gene TRBV7-3 combines with J gene TRBJ1-1; 12 bases are shared with TRBD1. The ends lost 5 bases at V and 5 bases at J; junction bases unmatched: 9. Germline CDR1 reads SGHTA; CDR2 reads FQGTGA. The CDR3 has 16 residues. The CDR3 region is CASSLHRDRGPTEAFF. In DNA form, the CDR3 reads TGTGCCAGCAGCCTGCACCGGGACAGGGGGCCTACTGAAGCTTTCTTT.

This chain connects TRBV5-1 to TRBJ2-3; TRBD2 might be the D (5 bases). V gave up 5 bases and J gave up 2 bases, with 12 bases separating them. Germline V gene data show CDR1 as SGHRS and CDR2 as YFSETQ. The CDR3 spans 14 residues. CDR3 region: CASRVGDYTDTQYF. CDR3 DNA sequence: TGCGCCAGCAGGGTTGGTGACTACACAGATACGCAGTATTTT.

This clone has a single count. The genes are TRBV7-2 and TRBJ1-4, with a weak D call TRBD1 (5 bases). V lost 2 bases and J lost 8, with 9 bases in between. The V gene's germline CDR1 is SGHTA and CDR2 FQGNSA. The CDR3 length is 13 residues. CDR3 sequence: CASSLSGAEKLFF. CDR3 DNA: TGTGCCAGCAGCTTATCTGGGGCGGAAAAACTGTTTTTT. Filled out from reference TRBV7-2 and TRBJ1-4, the complete variable domain reads GAGVSQSPSNKVTEKGKDVELRCDPISGHTALYWYRQSLGQGLEFLIYFQGNSAPDKSGLPSDRFSAERTGGSVSTLTIQRTQQEDSAVYLCASSLSGAEKLFFGSGTQLSVL.

This chain uses TRBV7-8 with TRBJ2-5; D is perhaps TRBD1 (6 bases). The CDR3 loop spans 19 amino acids. Germline V gene data show CDR1 as SGHVS and CDR2 as FQNEAQ. The germline V and J ends were trimmed by 5 bases and 2 bases, with 27 bases remaining between them. The CDR3 sequence: CASSPLAGAVDVFQETQYF. The CDR3 coding sequence is TGTGCCAGCAGCCCATTGGCAGGGGCGGTAGACGTTTTTCAAGAGACCCAGTACTTC.

This chain connects TRBV18 to TRBJ2-2, with TRBD1 identical over 7 bases. Germline V gene data show CDR1 as KGHSH and CDR2 as LQKENI. V was pared by 4 bases and J by 5 bases, with 10 bases of the junction left unmatched. This CDR3 is built from 16 residues. The CDR3 coding sequence is TGTGCCAGCTCACTGAGACAGGGATTGGTAACCGGGGAGCTGTTTTTT. It codes for CASSLRQGLVTGELFF.

The V gene is TRBV19, the J gene TRBJ2-3, with 9 bases matching TRBD1. The CDR3 runs to 16 residues. The V gene end was trimmed by 5 bases and the J gene end by 4 bases; junction bases not matched to a gene: 10. Germline CDR1 and CDR2: LNHDA and SQIVND (reference sequence). CDR3 sequence reads: CASSSSGTGWADTQYF. Here the CDR3 DNA reads TGTGCCAGTAGTTCCTCCGGGACAGGGTGGGCAGATACGCAGTATTTT.

This sequence joins TRBV28 and TRBJ2-1, with 8 bases aligning to TRBD1. Germline V gene data show CDR1 as MDHEN and CDR2 as SYDVKM. The CDR3 covers 16 residues. With V trimmed by 5 bases and J by 0 bases, 6 bases remained unmatched. CDR3 bases: TGTGCCAGCAGTGGACAGACAGGGGTCTCCTACAATGAGCAGTTCTTC. Its protein is CASSGQTGVSYNEQFF.

The chain uses TRBV9 and TRBJ2-6, with TRBD1 as a possible D gene (5 bases). V was clipped by 0 bases and J by 0 bases, with 7 bases between them. Germline V gives CDR1 SGDLS, CDR2 YYNGEE. This CDR3 spans 16 amino acids. The CDR3 coding sequence is TGTGCCAGCAGCGTAGATAGGGGCTCTGGGGCCAACGTCCTGACTTTC. It is translated as CASSVDRGSGANVLTF.

This sequence joins TRBV9 and TRBJ1-4; 9 nucleotides match TRBD1. J gave up 8 bases and V 2 bases, and 4 bases lay outside the gene matches. This CDR3 comprises 14 residues. Germline V gene sequence: CDR1 SGDLS, CDR2 YYNGEE. CDR3 sequence (DNA): TGTGCCAGCAGCGTGGGGACAGGGATAGAAAAACTGTTTTTT. Protein: CASSVGTGIEKLFF.